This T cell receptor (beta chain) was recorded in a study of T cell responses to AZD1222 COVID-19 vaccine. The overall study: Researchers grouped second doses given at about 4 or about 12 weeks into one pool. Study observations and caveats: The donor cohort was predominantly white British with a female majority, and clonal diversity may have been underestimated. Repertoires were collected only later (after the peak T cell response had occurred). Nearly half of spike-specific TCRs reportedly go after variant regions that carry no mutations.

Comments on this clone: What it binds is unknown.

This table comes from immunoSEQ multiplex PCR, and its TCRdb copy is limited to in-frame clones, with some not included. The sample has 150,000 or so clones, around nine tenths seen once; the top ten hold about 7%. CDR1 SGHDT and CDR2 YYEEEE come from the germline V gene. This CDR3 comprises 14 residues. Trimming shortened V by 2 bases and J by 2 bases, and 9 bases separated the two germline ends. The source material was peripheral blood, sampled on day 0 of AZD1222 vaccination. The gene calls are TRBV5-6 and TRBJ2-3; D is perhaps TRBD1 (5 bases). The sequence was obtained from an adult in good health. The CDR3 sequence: CASSFRQTTDTQYF. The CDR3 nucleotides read TGTGCCAGCAGCTTCCGACAGACCACAGATACGCAGTATTTT.